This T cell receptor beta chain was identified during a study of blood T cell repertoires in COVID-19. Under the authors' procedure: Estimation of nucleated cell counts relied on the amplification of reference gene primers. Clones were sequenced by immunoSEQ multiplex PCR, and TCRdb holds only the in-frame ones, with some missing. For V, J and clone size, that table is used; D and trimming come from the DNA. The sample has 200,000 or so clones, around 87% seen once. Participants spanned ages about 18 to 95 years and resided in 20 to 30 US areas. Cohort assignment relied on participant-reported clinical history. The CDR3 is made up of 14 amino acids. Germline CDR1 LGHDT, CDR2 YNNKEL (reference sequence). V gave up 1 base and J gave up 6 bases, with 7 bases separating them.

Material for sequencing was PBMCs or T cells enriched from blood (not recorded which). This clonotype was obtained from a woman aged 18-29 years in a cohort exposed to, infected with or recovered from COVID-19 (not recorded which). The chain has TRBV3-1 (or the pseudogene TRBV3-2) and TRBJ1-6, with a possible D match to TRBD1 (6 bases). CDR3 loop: CASSQGTANSPLHF. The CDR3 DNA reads TGTGCCAGCAGCCAAGGGACAGCTAATTCACCCCTCCACTTT.